The 23 T cell receptor beta chains listed next were all sequenced from one sample in a study of cytomegalovirus exposure and HLA in healthy donors (dated by TCRdb to about 2017). The library was produced with the immunoSEQ multiplex PCR assay. Held by TCRdb, this immuneACCESS table contains in-frame sequences only and omits some clones. Under half of the omission traces to an unresolved V gene where checked; the cause of the rest is unknown. The sample table lists hundreds of thousands of clones, approximately 80% of them with a count of one. Around 15% of the sample goes to the ten largest clones. The sample consisted of PBMCs. The receptors derive from a woman in her 30s in good health and CMV-seropositive.

J is TRBJ2-1 and V is TRBV6-1, with 9 bases that match TRBD2. V lost 2 bases and J lost 4; bases outside the gene matches: 6. Germline loops: CDR1 MNHNS, CDR2 SASEGT. The CDR3 runs 16 residues. CDR3 residues: CASSENRLAGYNEQFF. The CDR3 region has the DNA TGTGCCAGCAGTGAAAACCGGCTAGCGGGGTACAATGAGCAGTTCTTC.

This clone was detected once. This chain links TRBV27 with TRBJ2-6; possibly TRBD2 for D (6 bases). Germline CDR1 is MNHEY and CDR2 is SMNVEV (reference sequence). The CDR3 loop spans 15 amino acids. Trimming stripped 3 bases from V and 1 base from J, with 7 bases between. Here the CDR3 reads CASSFGGSGANVLTF. The CDR3 DNA is TGTGCCAGCAGTTTTGGGGGGTCTGGGGCCAACGTCCTGACTTTC.

The rearrangement joins TRBV27 to TRBJ1-1; D unclear. CDR1 and CDR2 from the germline V gene are MNHEY and SMNVEV (reference sequence). The ends were cut back, 10 bases at V and 4 bases at J, with 19 bases in the middle. This CDR3 spans 14 amino acids. In DNA, the CDR3 is TGTGCCACCCAAGAATCCCGGGAACTCACTGAAGCTTTCTTT. Its protein is CATQESRELTEAFF.

The V call is TRBV5-6, the J call TRBJ1-1, with no clear D. Germline-derived CDR1 and CDR2 are SGHDT and YYEEEE. V shed 4 bases and J shed 1 base, with 11 bases lying between them. The CDR3 length is 14 residues. The CDR3 loop reads CASSRRQTNTEAFF. The DNA of the CDR3 is TGTGCCAGCAGCCGGAGGCAGACGAACACTGAAGCTTTCTTT.

This chain links TRBV27 with TRBJ2-7, with no clear D. Germline V gene lookup returns CDR1 MNHEY and CDR2 SMNVEV (reference sequence). The V gene lost 4 bases and the J gene lost 6 bases, with 10 bases spanning the gap. CDR3 length: 12 residues. This chain's CDR3 is CASSSNVGEQYF. For the CDR3, the DNA is TGTGCCAGCAGTTCCAACGTGGGCGAGCAGTACTTC.

The genes are TRBV19 and TRBJ1-5; TRBD1 agrees at 8 bases. J was trimmed by 7 bases and V by 7 bases; bases with no gene match: 12. Germline V gene data show CDR1 as LNHDA and CDR2 as SQIVND (reference sequence). This CDR3 comprises 15 residues. The CDR3 sequence is CASNGGQAGGQPQHF. CDR3 in DNA: TGTGCCAGTAATGGGGGACAGGCTGGGGGCCAGCCCCAGCATTTT. The whole variable domain, filled in from reference TRBV19 and TRBJ1-5, reads DGGITQSPKYLFRKEGQNVTLSCEQNLNHDAMYWYRQDPGQGLRLIYYSQIVNDFQKGDIAEGYSVSREKKESFPLTVTSAQKNPTAFYLCASNGGQAGGQPQHFGDGTRLSIL.

The genes are TRBV4-1 and TRBJ2-5; D is undetermined. Trimming left V 4 bases short and J 2 bases short, with 8 bases between. Germline loops: CDR1 MGHRA, CDR2 YSYEKL. This CDR3 spans 13 amino acids. The CDR3 loop reads CASSPSLQETQYF. The CDR3 bases are TGCGCCAGCAGCCCTAGTTTGCAAGAGACCCAGTACTTC.

This clone was seen a single time. The chain joins TRBV30 to TRBJ2-5; D call uncertain. V shed 0 bases and J shed 0 bases, with 8 bases lying between them. Per the germline V gene, CDR1 is GTSNPN and CDR2 is SVGIG (reference sequence). The CDR3 sequence is 14 residues long. CDR3 DNA sequence: TGTGCCTGGAGTGTAGGCCTCCACCAAGAGACCCAGTACTTC. Protein product: CAWSVGLHQETQYF.

The rearrangement links TRBV29-1 to TRBJ1-3; D not resolved. Germline CDR1 and CDR2: SQVTM and ANQGSEA. The V and J ends lost 1 base and 1 base respectively, with 5 bases between them. The length of the CDR3 is 13 residues. CDR3 region: CSVEGRSGNTIYF. The CDR3 DNA reads TGCAGCGTTGAAGGACGGTCTGGAAACACCATATATTTT.

The chain has TRBV5-1 and TRBJ1-5, with 9 bases aligning to TRBD1. The V gene's germline CDR1 is SGHRS and CDR2 YFSETQ. The CDR3 sequence is 15 residues long. The J segment lost 7 bases and the V segment lost 4 bases, leaving 9 bases of the junction unmatched. The CDR3 region is CASSPGDREHQPQHF. The CDR3 nucleotides read TGCGCCAGCAGCCCGGGGGACAGGGAACACCAGCCCCAGCATTTT.

The chain is built from TRBV6-1 and TRBJ1-2; weak D call: TRBD1 (5 bases). CDR1 is MNHNS and CDR2 is SASEGT in the germline V gene. The CDR3 has 14 residues. Trimming took off 3 bases at V and 3 bases at J, with 11 bases between the two ends. Here the CDR3 reads CASSESTDYYGYTF. The CDR3 DNA sequence: TGTGCCAGCAGTGAGTCGACAGATTACTATGGCTACACCTTC.

The chain couples TRBV7-8 to TRBJ2-1, with a weak D call TRBD2 (5 bases). Germline V gives CDR1 SGHVS, CDR2 FQNEAQ. This CDR3 is 16 amino acids long. V was pared by 6 bases and J by 0 bases, with 15 bases between. CDR3 in DNA: TGTGCCAGCAGTTCAATGGGAGCCAGCTCCTACAATGAGCAGTTCTTC. Amino acid sequence: CASSSMGASSYNEQFF. Supplemented by reference TRBV7-8 and TRBJ2-1, the full variable domain reads GAGVSQSPRYKVAKRGQDVALRCDPISGHVSLFWYQQALGQGPEFLTYFQNEAQLDKSGLPSDRFFAERPEGSVSTLKIQRTQQEDSAVYLCASSSMGASSYNEQFFGPGTRLTVL.

The chain uses TRBV15 and TRBJ2-3; 7 nucleotides align to TRBD1. This CDR3 has 18 residues. Germline V gives CDR1 LNHNV, CDR2 YYDKDF (reference sequence). V was clipped by 0 bases and J by 0 bases; unmatched bases: 9. CDR3: CATSRDPIQGLSTDTQYF. In DNA, the CDR3 is TGTGCCACCAGCAGAGATCCCATACAGGGGTTAAGCACAGATACGCAGTATTTT.

The rearrangement joins TRBV11-1 to TRBJ1-1; the match to TRBD1 covers 10 bases. V shed 4 bases and J 4 bases; nucleotides not matched to a gene: 6. CDR3 length equals 15 residues. CDR1 and CDR2 from the germline V gene are SGHAT and FQDESV (reference sequence). CDR3 amino acids: CASSSTGGPATEAFF. CDR3 sequence (DNA): TGTGCCAGCAGCTCGACAGGGGGCCCAGCCACTGAAGCTTTCTTT.

This chain uses TRBV5-1 with TRBJ2-5; 8 bases line up with TRBD2. Trimming took 2 bases from V and 5 from J; bases not matched to a gene: 8. Germline V gives CDR1 SGHRS, CDR2 YFSETQ. The CDR3 consists of 15 residues. CDR3 sequence reads: CASSFTAGVEETQYF. As DNA, the CDR3 is TGCGCCAGCAGCTTTACAGCGGGAGTTGAGGAGACCCAGTACTTC. The full variable domain, rest sourced from reference TRBV5-1 and TRBJ2-5, is KAGVTQTPRYLIKTRGQQVTLSCSPISGHRSVSWYQQTPGQGLQFLFEYFSETQRNKGNFPGRFSGRQFSNSRSEMNVSTLELGDSALYLCASSFTAGVEETQYFGPGTRLLVL.

This sequence joins TRBV4-2 and TRBJ2-2, with D unclear. Trimming removed 7 bases at V and 1 base at J, with 7 bases between. The CDR3 runs to 13 residues. From germline, CDR1 is LGHNA and CDR2 YNFKEQ. The CDR3 region is CASKYENTGELFF. CDR3 coding DNA: TGTGCCAGCAAGTATGAGAACACCGGGGAGCTGTTTTTT.

There are a few counts of this clone. The J gene is TRBJ2-5, the V gene TRBV5-1, with 8 bases that match TRBD1. CDR3 length: 13 residues. CDR1 and CDR2 (germline): SGHRS, YFSETQ. J lost 4 bases, V lost 6 bases, and 5 bases had no gene match. DNA of the CDR3: TGCGCCAGCAAGGCAGACAGGGGAGAGACCCAGTACTTC. Protein: CASKADRGETQYF.

The chain combines TRBV5-1 with TRBJ2-1, with 8 bases that match TRBD2. Per the germline V gene, CDR1 is SGHRS and CDR2 is YFSETQ. Trimming took 0 bases from V and 8 from J; bases not matched to a gene: 31. The CDR3 consists of 23 residues. The CDR3 loop is CASSLDPIQERLVQREFKDEQFF. The CDR3 region has the DNA TGCGCCAGCAGCTTGGATCCTATTCAGGAGAGGTTGGTCCAGCGGGAGTTTAAGGATGAGCAGTTCTTC.

This chain uses TRBV18 with TRBJ1-2, with 9 nucleotides matching TRBD1. The CDR3 consists of 17 residues. Germline V gene lookup returns CDR1 KGHSH and CDR2 LQKENI. V gave up 3 bases and J gave up 3 bases; unmatched junction bases: 11. The DNA for the CDR3 is TGTGCCAGCTCACCCCGGGACAGGGCGGATCGATACTATGGCTACACCTTC. Protein: CASSPRDRADRYYGYTF.

This chain connects TRBV7-8 to TRBJ2-7; 13 bases align to TRBD2. This CDR3 has 16 amino acids. J gave up 13 bases and V 5 bases, and 17 bases lay outside the gene matches. Germline CDR1 SGHVS, CDR2 FQNEAQ. CDR3 DNA sequence: TGTGCCAGCAGCCCCGGGACAGCTGGACTAGCGGGAGCCCGATACTTC. Its translation is CASSPGTAGLAGARYF.

This clone showed up just a few times. The chain joins TRBV5-1 to TRBJ1-1; TRBD1 matches at 7 bases. V was pared by 4 bases and J by 7 bases, with 10 bases of the junction left unmatched. Germline lookup yields CDR1 SGHRS and CDR2 YFSETQ. This CDR3 has 14 residues. CDR3 DNA: TGCGCCAGCAGCCAAATCCCCGGGACAGTTGAAGCTTTCTTT. Translating it yields CASSQIPGTVEAFF.

This clone was detected once. V gene TRBV5-1 combines with J gene TRBJ1-3; unclear D gene. The V gene's germline CDR1 is SGHRS and CDR2 YFSETQ. The CDR3 totals 14 residues. Trimming took 4 bases from V and 0 from J, leaving 8 bases between them. CDR3 residues: CASSPGVSGNTIYF. The CDR3 coding sequence is TGCGCCAGCAGCCCAGGTGTCTCTGGAAACACCATATATTTT.

The CDR3 sequence: CASSLVFDTQYF. In DNA form, the CDR3 reads TGTGCCAGCAGCTTGGTTTTCGATACGCAGTATTTT. The genes are TRBV5-6 and TRBJ2-3; D is uncertain. Germline lookup yields CDR1 SGHDT and CDR2 YYEEEE. The CDR3 runs 12 residues. Deletions cut 0 bases from V and 6 bases from J, with 5 bases between.